This T cell receptor beta chain was sequenced during a study of T cell responses to AZD1222 COVID-19 vaccine. Study results and caveats: Along spike, vaccine-associated CD4 TCRs were found throughout, with dominance at 160-218 and 743-854.

A remark on this clone: Its target is not known.

Libraries were prepared by immunoSEQ multiplex PCR; TCRdb keeps only in-frame clonotypes and omits some of them. The sample consists of approximately 79,000 clones, 88% of them appearing once. Germline values: CDR1 MNHNS, CDR2 SASEGT. The junction had 7 bases not matched to a gene; V was cut back by 4 bases and J by 4 bases. This CDR3 spans 16 amino acids. This specimen was peripheral blood, taken on day 0 of AZD1222 vaccination. This TCR came from an adult in good health. The rearrangement uses TRBV6-1 and TRBJ2-3, with TRBD1 matching 11 bases. This CDR3 reads CASSVLGQGASDTQYF. CDR3 in DNA: TGTGCCAGCAGTGTACTAGGACAGGGGGCATCAGATACGCAGTATTTT.